The 20 T cell receptor beta chains below come from one sample, sequenced in a study of regulatory T cells in long-lasting Graves disease. Sample time point: newly diagnosed GD, antithyroid drugs for less than 3 months. RNA extracted from PBMCs served as the sequencing template. Combining iRepertoire HTBI primers with Arm-PCR of CDR3 regions, the authors built TCR beta libraries. TCRdb recomputed calls from the multiplex PCR reads with MiXCR, one row per CDR3 protein. The profile covers roughly 380,000 distinct CDR3 sequences, with about 16% appearing a single time and 22% taken by the ten largest. The sample here was peripheral blood mononuclear cells (PBMCs), taken at new diagnosis, from a patient treated with antithyroid drugs. These receptors were obtained from a female donor with Graves disease.

This clonotype was picked up one time. The CDR3 sequence is CASSHTRLEQFF. DNA of the CDR3: TGTGCCAGCAGTCATACTCGACTTGAGCAGTTCTTC. V and J are TRBV12-3 or TRBV12-4 and TRBJ2-1; D is ambiguous. CDR3 length: 12 residues. V was cut by 5 bases and J by 9 bases, with 11 bases left in between.

This clonotype has just a few counts. A far more abundant clone sits one base away, making this likely a read error. The chain joins TRBV11-2 to TRBJ2-1; D gene uncertain. In germline, CDR1 is SGHAT, CDR2 FQNNGV. With 3 bases removed from V and 10 bases from J, the gap between germline ends came to 13 bases. This CDR3 has 13 residues. The CDR3 loop reads CASSFSGSYEQFF. The DNA of the CDR3 is TGTGCCAGCAGCTTTAGTGGTTCCTACGAGCAGTTCTTC.

This clonotype has at least ten counts. The chain carries TRBV7-9 and TRBJ1-4; 7 positions agree with TRBD1. Germline V gene sequence: CDR1 SEHNR, CDR2 FQNEAQ (reference sequence). With 6 bases clipped from V and 7 bases from J, the junction kept 8 bases outside the gene matches. The CDR3 contains 14 residues. CDR3 protein: CASRPRQGTEKLFF. In nucleotides, the CDR3 is TGTGCCAGCAGACCTAGACAGGGAACTGAAAAACTGTTTTTT.

This chain joins TRBV2 and TRBJ1-5, with TRBD1 identical over 9 bases. CDR3 length: 15 residues. V was pared by 7 bases and J by 4 bases, with 8 bases of the junction left unmatched. Germline loops: CDR1 SNHLY, CDR2 FYNNEI. The CDR3 region is CASTLFGTGNQPQHF. CDR3 DNA: TGTGCCAGCACTCTCTTCGGGACAGGGAATCAGCCCCAGCATTTT.

Of note for this clonotype: A much larger clone lies one base from this, so it may be a read error. V gene TRBV4-1 combines with J gene TRBJ2-2; 16 bases agree with TRBD2. The CDR3 runs to 18 residues. V lost 5 bases, J lost 9 bases, and 12 bases stayed unmatched. CDR1 and CDR2 from the germline V gene are MGHRA and YSYEKL. CDR3 coding DNA: TGCGCCAGCAGCTTCCTCGGGACTAGCGGGAGGGACGCCCGGGAGCTGTTTTTT. It yields the protein CASSFLGTSGRDARELFF.

There are many counts of this clonotype. The chain is built from TRBV27 and TRBJ1-1; perhaps TRBD1 as D (6 bases). The CDR3 has 13 amino acids. V lost 5 bases to trimming and J lost 3 bases, with 10 bases between them. Per germline, CDR1 MNHEY and CDR2 SMNVEV (reference sequence). As DNA, the CDR3 is TGTGCCAGCAGTCCGCCAGGGGACACTGAAGCTTTCTTT. Amino acids: CASSPPGDTEAFF.

In its sample, this clonotype was seen many times. Here the CDR3 reads CASSLMKIMNTEAFF. The CDR3 DNA sequence: TGTGCCAGCAGTTTGATGAAAATTATGAACACTGAAGCTTTCTTT. This chain joins TRBV6-2 or TRBV6-3 and TRBJ1-1; D remains ambiguous. CDR1 and CDR2 from the germline V gene are MNHEY and SVGEGT. The CDR3 totals 15 residues. V lost 4 bases and J 0 bases, leaving 12 bases between the germline ends.

This clonotype was detected a few times. CDR3 DNA sequence: TGTGCCATCTTATCAGGTCAAGAGACCCAGTACTTC. This gives the protein CAILSGQETQYF. The chain recombines TRBV10-3 with TRBJ2-5; D uncertain. The V gene lost 8 bases and the J gene lost 2 bases, with 9 bases spanning the gap. In germline, CDR1 is ENHRY, CDR2 SYGVKD. This CDR3 spans 12 amino acids.

This clonotype occurred a few times. The genes are TRBV5-1 and TRBJ1-4; tentative D call: TRBD1 (5 bases). This CDR3 comprises 15 residues. Per the germline V gene, CDR1 is SGHRS and CDR2 is YFSETQ. The ends were cut back, 4 bases at V and 4 bases at J, with 14 bases in the middle. The CDR3 sequence is CASSVGASVNEKLFF. DNA for the CDR3: TGCGCCAGCAGCGTCGGGGCCAGTGTTAATGAAAAACTGTTTTTT.

The chain employs TRBV7-9 and TRBJ2-1; 7 nucleotides align to TRBD1. Germline CDR1 SEHNR, CDR2 FQNEAQ (reference sequence). CDR3 length equals 15 residues. V gave up 2 bases and J gave up 7 bases; unmatched junction bases: 8. The CDR3 DNA reads TGTGCCAGCAGCTTAACAGGGGTTGGCTATAATGAGCAGTTCTTC. Amino acid sequence: CASSLTGVGYNEQFF.

There are many counts of this clonotype. V and J are TRBV20-1 and TRBJ1-2, with 7 positions matching TRBD1. V trimming: 3 bases; J trimming: 6 bases; junction bases outside the gene matches: 7. This CDR3 spans 13 amino acids. Per germline, CDR1 DFQATT and CDR2 SNEGSKA (reference sequence). DNA of the CDR3: TGCAGTGCTAGCCTAGGAACAGGGGATGGCTACACCTTC. This gives the protein CSASLGTGDGYTF.

The table lists this clonotype with a few counts. V gene TRBV12-3 or TRBV12-4 combines with J gene TRBJ2-3, with D unclear. V lost 3 bases to trimming and J lost 2 bases, with 9 bases between them. The CDR3 sequence is 14 residues long. Here the CDR3 DNA reads TGTGCCAGCAGTTTCGGCGGATTCACAGATACGCAGTATTTT. Its translation: CASSFGGFTDTQYF.

There are many counts of this clonotype. V usage is TRBV5-4 and J usage is TRBJ1-6; D remains ambiguous. The CDR3 extends over 17 amino acids. V shed 4 bases and J shed 7 bases, with 21 bases lying between them. The V gene's germline CDR1 is SGHNT and CDR2 YYREEE (reference sequence). CDR3 nucleotide sequence: TGTGCCAGCAGCCCTCAACGGGGTGGCGGTCCAAATTCACCCCTCCACTTT. The encoded protein is CASSPQRGGGPNSPLHF.

In its sample, this clonotype was seen many times. V usage is TRBV20-1 and J usage is TRBJ2-1; weak D call: TRBD2 (6 bases). There are 15 residues in the CDR3. In germline, CDR1 is DFQATT, CDR2 SNEGSKA (reference sequence). V lost 0 bases to trimming and J lost 0 bases, with 9 bases between them. The CDR3 nucleotides read TGCAGTGCTAGAGAGGGGACTCGCTCCTACAATGAGCAGTTCTTC. Translated: CSAREGTRSYNEQFF.

Only a few counts were recorded for this clonotype. Germline and junction disagree at one end, which may indicate a read error. This chain joins TRBV12-3 or TRBV12-4 and TRBJ2-6; D may be TRBD1 (5 bases). The CDR3 contains 15 residues. The CDR3 DNA is TGTGCCAGCAGTTTCTGGGGCTCTGGGGCCAACGCCCTGACTTTC. It encodes CASSFWGSGANALTF.

This clonotype was picked up a small number of times. The chain combines TRBV18 with TRBJ2-1; no clear D. This CDR3 spans 15 amino acids. CDR1 is KGHSH and CDR2 is LQKENI in the germline V gene. V lost 6 bases, J lost 0 bases, and 12 bases lay in between. The DNA for the CDR3 is TGTGCCAGCTCTTACGCGCGGAGCTCCTACAATGAGCAGTTCTTC. This encodes CASSYARSSYNEQFF.

In this sample, this clonotype turned up many times. An end of the junction does not agree with germline; a read error may underlie this. This chain connects TRBV5-1 to TRBJ2-5; D unclear. The germline V gene has CDR1 SGHRS and CDR2 YFSETQ. The CDR3 sequence is 12 residues long. The CDR3 DNA follows: TGTGCCAGCAGCTTGCAGCAAGAGACCCAGTACTTC. Translation gives CASSLQQETQYF.

In its sample, this clonotype was seen many times. J is TRBJ1-4 and V is TRBV7-2; TRBD1 aligns across 7 bases. Germline V lookup: CDR1 SGHTA, CDR2 FQGNSA. This CDR3 has 16 amino acids. Trimming cost V 3 bases and J 3 bases; bases outside gene matches: 7. Here the CDR3 reads CASSLSRGRANEKLFF. The CDR3 DNA follows: TGTGCCAGCAGCTTGTCTAGGGGGCGCGCTAATGAAAAACTGTTTTTT.

This clonotype showed up many times. V is TRBV12-5 and J is TRBJ2-1, with D perhaps matching TRBD1 (5 bases). The V end was cut by 2 bases, the J end by 10 bases, with 12 bases between. The CDR3 is 13 amino acids. CDR1 is LGHNT, CDR2 FRNRAP, per germline. CDR3: CASGLSRGGEQFF. CDR3 DNA: TGTGCTAGTGGTTTGAGTAGGGGCGGAGAGCAGTTCTTC.

This clonotype was seen at least ten times. The rearrangement links TRBV27 to TRBJ1-6; no clear D gene. Germline assignment: CDR1 MNHEY and CDR2 SMNVEV (reference sequence). The V end was cut by 1 base, the J end by 5 bases, with 0 bases between. This CDR3 has 12 residues. The DNA of the CDR3 is TGTGCCAGCAGTTTATATAATTCACCCCTCCACTTT. Amino acids: CASSLYNSPLHF.